This entry is about one T cell receptor beta chain. Original methodology: Reference gene primer amplification gave nucleated cell count estimates. TCRdb keeps only in-frame clones here, not all; method: immunoSEQ multiplex PCR. V and J calls and clone size are as listed in that table; D and trimming were resolved from the DNA. The data hold tens of thousands of clones, with 86% observed a single time. The data stem from a study of blood T cell repertoires in COVID-19. In the study overall: The samples span acute and convalescent COVID-19 from the United States, Italy and Spain. PBMCs, B-cell-depleted T cells, or T cells were the source of the cDNA or gDNA that made up the material.

Recovery among Cohort 3 donors was established by two negative PCRs, clearance, or symptom resolution. This TCR was sampled from a woman aged 50 to 60 who had recovered from COVID-19. Sequencing was carried out using PBMCs or T cells enriched from blood (not recorded which).

The CDR3 is CASSTWTSEYNEQFF. CDR3 in DNA: TGTGCCAGTAGTACGTGGACTAGCGAGTACAATGAGCAGTTCTTC. The rearrangement links TRBV19 to TRBJ2-1; 9 positions match TRBD2. Germline CDR1 is LNHDA and CDR2 is SQIVND (reference sequence). CDR3 size: 15 residues. The V gene end was trimmed by 4 bases and the J gene end by 4 bases; junction bases not matched to a gene: 5.